These 29 T cell receptor beta chains share one sample of origin, sequenced in a study of cytomegalovirus exposure and HLA in healthy donors (dated by TCRdb to 2016 to 2017). Receptor libraries were prepared by the immunoSEQ multiplex PCR assay. Here the immuneACCESS table is served through TCRdb, limited to in-frame sequences with V and J called. Missing clones are a known gap in these copies; in checked studies unresolved V genes cover under half, and the rest lacks a known reason. This sample comprises some 120,000 clones, 85% to 90% of them detected only once. The top ten constitute about 1.1% of the sample. The sample comprised PBMCs. The receptors shown here come from a woman aged 18-30 years in good health and CMV-seronegative.

The chain combines TRBV30 with TRBJ1-4, with TRBD1 identical over 7 bases. Trimming removed 5 bases from V and 14 bases from J; junction bases left unmatched: 8. The CDR3 consists of 11 residues. Germline CDR1 GTSNPN, CDR2 SVGIG (reference sequence). The CDR3 region has the DNA TGTGCCTGGGGTACGACAGGGAAGCTGTTTTTT. As protein: CAWGTTGKLFF.

V and J are TRBV19 and TRBJ2-2, with a possible D match to TRBD1 (6 bases). The CDR3 runs 14 residues. V was trimmed by 6 bases and J by 6 bases, leaving 14 bases between them. Germline values: CDR1 LNHDA, CDR2 SQIVND (reference sequence). The CDR3, as DNA: TGTGCCAGTAGGCAAACAGGGTTGCCCGGGGAGCTGTTTTTT. It yields the protein CASRQTGLPGELFF.

The chain couples TRBV1 to TRBJ2-3; the D segment call TRBD2 is taken from the table without a DNA check. TRBV1 is described as a pseudogene. This CDR3 region has 16 residues. The CDR3 protein is CTSSLTSGKSTDTQYF. CDR3 bases: TGCACCAGCAGCCTCACTAGCGGGAAGAGCACAGATACGCAGTATTTT.

V and J are TRBV4-2 and TRBJ2-7; tentatively, D is TRBD2 (5 bases). The V and J ends lost 0 bases and 3 bases respectively, with 27 bases between them. CDR3 size: 20 residues. The germline V gene has CDR1 LGHNA and CDR2 YNFKEQ. The CDR3 sequence: CASSQEYLRGPPPANYEQYF. In DNA form, the CDR3 reads TGTGCCAGCAGCCAAGAGTACCTCCGGGGTCCCCCCCCGGCCAACTACGAGCAGTACTTC.

This clone was picked up one time. DNA for the CDR3: TGCGCCAGCAGTGAGGGACATAACTATGGCTACACCTTC. Its translation: CASSEGHNYGYTF. The rearrangement joins TRBV10-2 to TRBJ1-2; perhaps TRBD1 as D (5 bases). The CDR3 is 13 amino acids. The germline V and J ends were trimmed by 2 bases and 1 base, with 5 bases remaining between them. CDR1 and CDR2 (germline): WSHSY, SAAADI.

The chain has TRBV11-2 and TRBJ2-2; 9 bases align to TRBD2. The CDR3 has 16 residues. Germline CDR1 SGHAT, CDR2 FQNNGV. The V and J ends lost 7 bases and 0 bases, in that order; junction bases with no gene match: 6. The CDR3 DNA follows: TGTGCCAGCACCCCTAGCGGGGTTTCGAACACCGGGGAGCTGTTTTTT. The encoded protein is CASTPSGVSNTGELFF. Variable domain in full (rest from reference TRBV11-2 and TRBJ2-2): EAGVAQSPRYKIIEKRQSVAFWCNPISGHATLYWYQQILGQGPKLLIQFQNNGVVDDSQLPKDRFSAERLKGVDSTLKIQPAKLEDSAVYLCASTPSGVSNTGELFFGEGSRLTVL.

The chain recombines TRBV7-9 with TRBJ2-5, with D hard to call. The germline CDR1 and CDR2 sequences are SEHNR and FQNEAQ (reference sequence). Trimming removed 4 bases from V and 2 bases from J, with 11 bases in between. This CDR3 is 14 amino acids long. CDR3 residues: CASSSREAQETQYF. As DNA, the CDR3 is TGTGCCAGCAGCTCCCGTGAAGCACAAGAGACCCAGTACTTC.

The chain couples TRBV6-6 to TRBJ1-1, with D perhaps TRBD1 (6 bases). Trimming cost V 4 bases and J 1 base, with 10 bases left between them. This CDR3 is 14 amino acids long. CDR1 is MNHNY, CDR2 SVGAGI, per germline (reference sequence). As DNA, the CDR3 is TGTGCCAGCAGTTCGATGGACAGGAACACTGAAGCTTTCTTT. It encodes CASSSMDRNTEAFF.

The chain joins TRBV30 to TRBJ2-7; 14 nucleotides line up with TRBD2. CDR3 length equals 15 residues. The V gene end was trimmed by 2 bases and the J gene end by 5 bases; junction bases not matched to a gene: 5. The V gene's germline CDR1 is GTSNPN and CDR2 SVGIG (reference sequence). For the CDR3, the DNA is TGTGCCTGGAGTTCGACTAGCGGGGGGGGTAACGAGCAGTACGTC. Protein: CAWSSTSGGGNEQYV.

This clone turned up a few times. The CDR3 protein is CASSELPRPQHF. For the CDR3, the DNA is TGTGCCAGCAGTGAACTCCCGCGGCCCCAGCATTTT. This chain joins TRBV6-1 and TRBJ1-5, with D uncertain. The V and J ends lost 2 bases and 9 bases respectively, with 8 bases between them. The CDR3 contains 12 residues. Germline values: CDR1 MNHNS, CDR2 SASEGT.

This chain links TRBV5-6 with TRBJ2-3; D may be TRBD1 (6 bases). The CDR3 length is 16 residues. Germline V gives CDR1 SGHDT, CDR2 YYEEEE. Deletions cut 5 bases from V and 5 bases from J, with 21 bases between. The CDR3 region is CASRPKVRGKIDTQYF. The CDR3 coding sequence is TGTGCCAGCAGGCCAAAGGTGAGGGGGAAGATAGATACGCAGTATTTT. The whole variable domain, filled in from reference TRBV5-6 and TRBJ2-3, reads DAGVTQSPTHLIKTRGQQVTLRCSPKSGHDTVSWYQQALGQGPQFIFQYYEEEERQRGNFPDRFSGHQFPNYSSELNVNALLLGDSALYLCASRPKVRGKIDTQYFGPGTRLTVL.

The chain links TRBV18 to TRBJ1-5, with 9 bases that match TRBD1. CDR1 KGHSH and CDR2 LQKENI come from the germline V gene. Unmatched junction bases numbered 11, after V lost 5 bases and J lost 6 bases. The CDR3 contains 16 residues. In DNA form, the CDR3 reads TGTGCCAGCTCAAGGTCTCAGGGACAGGGTGGTCAGCCCCAGCATTTT. Its protein is CASSRSQGQGGQPQHF.

This chain links TRBV4-3 with TRBJ2-1; 10 nucleotides match TRBD2. The CDR3 runs 17 residues. Unmatched junction bases numbered 9, after V lost 0 bases and J lost 7 bases. CDR1 and CDR2 from the germline V gene are LGHNA and YSLEER. The CDR3 sequence: CASSQDGLAGAGNEQFF. DNA for the CDR3: TGCGCCAGCAGCCAAGATGGGCTAGCGGGAGCGGGAAATGAGCAGTTCTTC.

This clone was picked up one time. The chain carries TRBV19 and TRBJ2-1, with 7 bases aligning to TRBD1. Germline V gene lookup returns CDR1 LNHDA and CDR2 SQIVND (reference sequence). The J segment lost 8 bases and the V segment lost 5 bases, leaving 12 bases of the junction unmatched. The CDR3 is made up of 15 amino acids. The CDR3 region has the DNA TGTGCCAGTAGTGTGGACAGGCCGGACGTGGATGAGCAGTTCTTC. As protein: CASSVDRPDVDEQFF.

With respect to this clone: At the DNA level, this CDR3 is encoded by other sequences in the same sample as well. This chain links TRBV9 with TRBJ2-7; 13 nucleotides match TRBD2. The CDR3 contains 13 residues. V was clipped by 4 bases and J by 6 bases; unmatched bases: 1. Per the germline V gene, CDR1 is SGDLS and CDR2 is YYNGEE. This CDR3 is CASSRLAGGEQYF. The CDR3 bases are TGTGCCAGCAGCCGACTAGCGGGAGGCGAGCAGTACTTC.

The J gene is TRBJ1-1, the V gene TRBV6-1; no definite D call. V lost 8 bases to trimming and J lost 6 bases, with 16 bases between them. Per the germline V gene, CDR1 is MNHNS and CDR2 is SASEGT. The CDR3 spans 13 residues. CDR3 sequence reads: CASVNVRHAEAFF. In DNA form, the CDR3 reads TGTGCCAGCGTAAACGTGAGGCACGCTGAAGCTTTCTTT.

The count of this clone is one. The chain joins TRBV14 to TRBJ1-1; TRBD1 aligns across 12 bases. CDR3 length equals 19 residues. CDR1 SGHDN and CDR2 FVKESK come from the germline V gene. Losses at the gene ends were 5 bases for V and 1 base for J; bases not matched to a gene: 14. CDR3 sequence reads: CASSYRWTGQGASNTEAFF. The CDR3 nucleotides are TGTGCCAGCAGCTACCGCTGGACGGGACAGGGGGCATCGAACACTGAAGCTTTCTTT.

V usage is TRBV4-3 and J usage is TRBJ2-3; 9 bases are a match to TRBD2. The junction had 2 bases not matched to a gene; V was cut back by 0 bases and J by 1 base. The germline V gene has CDR1 LGHNA and CDR2 YSLEER. There are 16 residues in the CDR3. In DNA form, the CDR3 reads TGCGCCAGCAGCCAAGAAAAGCGGGAGGGCACAGATACGCAGTATTTT. Its translation is CASSQEKREGTDTQYF.

This clone was seen a single time. V and J are TRBV6-5 and TRBJ1-5; 9 nucleotides align to TRBD1. The CDR3 has 14 residues. V lost 6 bases, J lost 1 base, and 1 base stayed unmatched. Germline V gives CDR1 MNHEY, CDR2 SVGAGI. Written as DNA, the CDR3 is TGTGCCAGCAGGGGACAGGGAAGCAATCAGCCCCAGCATTTT. The encoded protein is CASRGQGSNQPQHF.

The chain joins TRBV28 to TRBJ2-3; D possibly corresponds to TRBD1 (6 bases). V was pared by 7 bases and J by 10 bases, with 18 bases between. Germline CDR1 and CDR2: MDHEN and SYDVKM. CDR3 size: 13 residues. Written as DNA, the CDR3 is TGTGCCAGCAAACCAGCGAACAGGGCGTCGCAGTATTTT. This encodes CASKPANRASQYF. The variable domain in full, completed from reference TRBV28 and TRBJ2-3, reads DVKVTQSSRYLVKRTGEKVFLECVQDMDHENMFWYRQDPGLGLRLIYFSYDVKMKEKGDIPEGYSVSREKKERFSLILESASTNQTSMYLCASKPANRASQYFGPGTRLTVL.

V usage is TRBV4-1 and J usage is TRBJ2-1; 8 bases agree with TRBD2. The germline CDR1 and CDR2 sequences are MGHRA and YSYEKL. The CDR3 length is 17 residues. V gave up 0 bases and J gave up 2 bases; unmatched junction bases: 6. The CDR3 bases are TGCGCCAGCAGCCAAGATCATCTAGCGGGTCCCTACAATGAGCAGTTCTTC. Its translation: CASSQDHLAGPYNEQFF.

The chain uses TRBV6-4 and TRBJ1-2, with 9 bases lining up with TRBD1. V shed 4 bases and J 0 bases; nucleotides not matched to a gene: 3. In germline, CDR1 is MRHNA, CDR2 SNTAGT. This CDR3 is built from 15 residues. The CDR3 sequence is CASSGDRAANYGYTF. The CDR3 DNA reads as TGTGCCAGCAGTGGGGACAGGGCGGCTAACTATGGCTACACCTTC.

The V gene is TRBV27, the J gene TRBJ2-6, with a tentative D call TRBD2 (6 bases). With 6 bases removed from V and 0 bases from J, the gap between germline ends came to 18 bases. The germline CDR1 and CDR2 sequences are MNHEY and SMNVEV (reference sequence). The CDR3 is 18 residues long. The CDR3 DNA reads as TGTGCCAGCAGGCCAGGTGGGCGGGGAACCTCTGGGGCCAACGTCCTGACTTTC. It yields the protein CASRPGGRGTSGANVLTF.

This chain connects TRBV7-9 to TRBJ2-2; D uncertain. The CDR3 is 12 amino acids. Germline V gene data show CDR1 as SEHNR and CDR2 as FQNEAQ (reference sequence). The V and J ends lost 2 bases and 6 bases respectively, with 4 bases between them. The CDR3 loop reads CASSLNSGELFF. CDR3 nucleotides: TGTGCCAGCAGCTTAAACTCCGGGGAGCTGTTTTTT.

The rearrangement links TRBV5-1 to TRBJ1-2, with a tentative D call TRBD1 (5 bases). Germline loops: CDR1 SGHRS, CDR2 YFSETQ. V dropped 7 bases and J dropped 8 bases, with 21 bases sitting between them. The CDR3 loop spans 14 amino acids. The CDR3 loop reads CASSPQTGLEGYTF. The CDR3 nucleotides read TGCGCCAGCTCCCCCCAAACAGGTTTAGAGGGCTACACCTTC.

CDR3 bases: TGCGCCAGCAGCTTGACGGCGGGGGGGCGTCATGAGCAGTTCTTC. Its translation: CASSLTAGGRHEQFF. The rearrangement links TRBV5-1 to TRBJ2-1; 9 nucleotides line up with TRBD2. Germline CDR1 and CDR2: SGHRS and YFSETQ. This CDR3 has 15 amino acids. J gave up 8 bases and V 1 base, and 7 bases lay outside the gene matches.

The chain combines TRBV28 with TRBJ2-7, with a tentative D call TRBD2 (5 bases). V lost 6 bases and J 5 bases, leaving 17 bases between the germline ends. Germline V gene data show CDR1 as MDHEN and CDR2 as SYDVKM. This CDR3 spans 14 amino acids. The CDR3 spells CASSEATRDHEQYF. The CDR3 coding sequence is TGTGCCAGCAGCGAAGCCACTAGAGACCACGAGCAGTACTTC. The whole variable domain, remainder taken from reference TRBV28 and TRBJ2-7, is DVKVTQSSRYLVKRTGEKVFLECVQDMDHENMFWYRQDPGLGLRLIYFSYDVKMKEKGDIPEGYSVSREKKERFSLILESASTNQTSMYLCASSEATRDHEQYFGPGTRLTVT.

The chain is built from TRBV30 and TRBJ1-5; TRBD1 is a possible D gene (5 bases). Germline values: CDR1 GTSNPN, CDR2 SVGIG (reference sequence). V dropped 0 bases and J dropped 6 bases, with 15 bases sitting between them. The CDR3 consists of 15 residues. The CDR3 DNA reads TGTGCCTGGAGTGTACGGCAGGGTCCCCGTCAGCCCCAGCATTTT. This sequence encodes CAWSVRQGPRQPQHF. The variable domain in full, completed from reference TRBV30 and TRBJ1-5, reads SQTIHQWPATLVQPVGSPLSLECTVEGTSNPNLYWYRQAAGRGLQLLFYSVGIGQISSEVPQNLSASRPQDRQFILSSKKLLLSDSGFYLCAWSVRQGPRQPQHFGDGTRLSIL.

The CDR3 bases are TGTGCCAGCAGCAAAACAGGACTAGCGGGGCCAACCCAGTACTTC. This gives the protein CASSKTGLAGPTQYF. The chain is built from TRBV21-1 and TRBJ2-5; the D call in the table, TRBD2, was not verified against the DNA. TRBV21-1 is assigned pseudogene status. The CDR3 has 15 residues.